The sample holds many counts of the clone carrying this TCR beta chain. One entry per CDR3 protein, called by TCRdb with MiXCR from the 5' RACE reads. The sample includes fewer than 800,000 distinct CDR3 sequences, 7.1% of them seen just once. The sample belongs to a study of identical twins. The germline V and J ends were trimmed by 5 bases and 5 bases, with 15 bases remaining between them. The length of the CDR3 is 15 residues. Germline-derived CDR1 and CDR2 are LNHNV and YYDKDF (reference sequence). These same records also appear under a second study, on yellow fever vaccine responses in identical twins.

This clonotype was obtained from a young woman in good health. The chain has TRBV15 and TRBJ2-2; no clear D. The sequencing sample was made of PBMCs. This chain's CDR3 is CATSWVPDGTGELFF. The CDR3 DNA reads as TGTGCCACCAGCTGGGTCCCCGATGGTACCGGGGAGCTGTTTTTT. Full variable domain (outside the CDR3, taken from reference TRBV15 and TRBJ2-2): DAMVIQNPRYQVTQFGKPVTLSCSQTLNHNVMYWYQQKSSQAPKLLFHYYDKDFNNEADTPDNFQSRRPNTSFCFLDIRSPGLGDTAMYLCATSWVPDGTGELFFGEGSRLTVL.